This TCR beta chain stems from a study of control samples from healthy donors and cancer patients. This CDR3 contains 15 residues. Germline V CDR1 and CDR2: SGHRS, YFSETQ. Germline trimming cut 3 bases from V and 2 bases from J; bases unmatched to any gene: 5. Measured with immunoSEQ multiplex PCR; TCRdb has only the in-frame clones, and not every one. The sample yields some 150,000 clones, about nine tenths seen once. The sample taken for sequencing was blood. This clonotype was obtained from a woman between 25 and 40 years old in good health. This chain connects TRBV5-1 to TRBJ2-5, with 9 bases identical to TRBD2. The CDR3 spells CASSWGTSPQETQYF. In DNA, the CDR3 is TGCGCCAGCAGCTGGGGGACTAGCCCTCAAGAGACCCAGTACTTC.